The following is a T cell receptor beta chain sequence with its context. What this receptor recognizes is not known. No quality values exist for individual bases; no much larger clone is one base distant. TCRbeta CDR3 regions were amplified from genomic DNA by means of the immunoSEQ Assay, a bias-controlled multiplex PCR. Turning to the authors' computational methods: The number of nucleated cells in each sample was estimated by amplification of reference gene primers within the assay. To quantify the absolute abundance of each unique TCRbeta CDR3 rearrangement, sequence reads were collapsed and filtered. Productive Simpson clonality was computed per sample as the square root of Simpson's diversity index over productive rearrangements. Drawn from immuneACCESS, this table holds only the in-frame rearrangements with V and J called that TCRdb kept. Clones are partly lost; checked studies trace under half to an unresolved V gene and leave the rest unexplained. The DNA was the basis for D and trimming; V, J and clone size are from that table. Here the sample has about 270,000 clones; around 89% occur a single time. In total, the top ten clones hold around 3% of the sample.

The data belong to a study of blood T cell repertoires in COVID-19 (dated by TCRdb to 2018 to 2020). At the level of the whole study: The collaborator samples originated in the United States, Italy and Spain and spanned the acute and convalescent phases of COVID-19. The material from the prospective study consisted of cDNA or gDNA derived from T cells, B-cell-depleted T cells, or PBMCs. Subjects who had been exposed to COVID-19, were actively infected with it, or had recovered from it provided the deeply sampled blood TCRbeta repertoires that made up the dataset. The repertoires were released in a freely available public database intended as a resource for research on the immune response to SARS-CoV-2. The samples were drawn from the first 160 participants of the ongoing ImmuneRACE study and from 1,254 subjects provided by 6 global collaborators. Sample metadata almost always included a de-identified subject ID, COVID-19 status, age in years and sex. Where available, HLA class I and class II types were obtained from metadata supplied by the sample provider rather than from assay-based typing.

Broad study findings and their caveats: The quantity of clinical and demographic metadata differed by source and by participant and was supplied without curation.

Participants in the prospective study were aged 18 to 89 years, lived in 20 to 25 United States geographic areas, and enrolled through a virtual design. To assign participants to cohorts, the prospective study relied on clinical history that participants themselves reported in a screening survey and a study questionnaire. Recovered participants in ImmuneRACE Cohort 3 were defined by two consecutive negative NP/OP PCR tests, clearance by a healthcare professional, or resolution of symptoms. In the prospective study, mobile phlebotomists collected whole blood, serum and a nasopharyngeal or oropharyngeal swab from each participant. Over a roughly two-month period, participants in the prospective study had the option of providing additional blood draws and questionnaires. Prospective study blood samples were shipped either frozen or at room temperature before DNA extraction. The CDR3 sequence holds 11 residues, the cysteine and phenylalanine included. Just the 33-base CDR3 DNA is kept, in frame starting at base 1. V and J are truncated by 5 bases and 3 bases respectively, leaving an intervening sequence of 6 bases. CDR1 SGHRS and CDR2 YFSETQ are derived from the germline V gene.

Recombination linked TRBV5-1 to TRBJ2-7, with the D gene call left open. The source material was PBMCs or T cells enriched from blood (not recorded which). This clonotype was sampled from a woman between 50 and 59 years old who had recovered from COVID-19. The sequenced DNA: TGCGCCAGCAGAACAGACTACGAGCAGTACTTC. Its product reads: CASRTDYEQYF.